This T cell receptor (beta chain) was recorded in a study of early T cells in non-severe SARS-CoV-2 infection listed by TCRdb under 2021. In the study overall: TCR sequencing used bulk RNA from unsorted whole blood, so alpha and beta chains could not be paired. General conclusions and limits of the study: Matching against VDJdb was skewed toward anti-spike CD8 responses, likely underestimated virus-specific expansions, and missed private and CD4 specificities.

The library was made by 5' RACE. Sequencing instrument: NextSeq 500. In the TCR library protocol, unique molecular identifiers were attached to individual cDNA molecules to correct for PCR bias and sequencing error. Both TCR alpha and beta chains were sequenced, and tight co-correlation was observed between alpha and beta sequence abundances in each sample. The study's processing was this. Decombinator V4 was used to annotate the V gene, J gene and CDR3 of the TCR sequences. Expanded TCRs were defined as changing significantly between any two time points under a Poisson model with p below 0.0001. Abundances of TCRs were expressed as counts per million after normalisation to the total number of TCRs sequenced in each sample. MAIT TCRs were defined by TRAV1-2 paired with TRAJ12, TRAJ20 or TRAJ33, and iNKT TCRs by TRAV10 paired with TRAJ18. A search of VDJdb, accessed on 1 November 2021, was run for TCRs annotated to CMV, EBV and SARS-CoV-2, with TCRs annotated for multiple antigens excluded. TCRdb reran the public reads through fastp at Q25 and MiXCR, keeping productive beta chains. Each entry merges the rows of one CDR3 protein and shows their most common DNA and genes. TCRdb's processing, not the authors' own work, is the source of the V and J calls. The sample table shows more than 45,000 distinct CDR3 sequences, and 5.6% are seen once. Clones ranked in the top ten supply roughly 7% of the sample.

The CDR3 spans 14 residues, from the cysteine through the phenylalanine. The CDR3 DNA has 42 bases and is translated from base 1. The junction carries 17 bases between V and J, which are trimmed by 3 bases and 7 bases respectively. Taken from the germline V gene (reference sequence), the CDR1 and CDR2 loops are SGHKS and YYEKEE. A case-control design nested within a healthcare worker cohort in London, UK, was used, with weekly nasopharyngeal swab PCR tests and blood sampling performed. Between 23 and 31 March 2020, the week of the UK lockdown, healthcare workers were enrolled and then followed up weekly for as long as 16 weeks. This clonotype was detected a few times. This receptor's antigen is unknown. No base quality information exists; no much larger clone differs at one position.

The chain is encoded by TRBV5-5 joined to TRBJ2-7, and possibly TRBD1, on 5 matching bases. The origin of this receptor is an adult who was a healthcare worker with PCR-confirmed SARS-CoV-2 infection or an uninfected control (not recorded which). Sequencing was done on a sample of whole blood. The CDR3 loop reads CASSSQGPLGEQYF. The DNA is TGTGCCAGCAGCTCCCAGGGCCCGCTGGGGGAGCAGTACTTC.